The 32 T cell receptor beta chains below all came from one sample that was sequenced in a study of beta chain features in type 1 diabetes. Regarding the study as a whole: The study found moderately but significantly shorter TCRB CDR3s in all four CD4+ subsets of Type 1 diabetes patients.

These receptors lack a known antigen. Expressed TCRB transcripts got sequenced, as all isolated RNA was reverse transcribed. TCRdb's table, derived via immunoSEQ multiplex PCR, lists solely in-frame clones and lacks some. The data show about 400,000 clones, with 10% to 15% seen just once and approximately 0.01% held by the top ten. Sequenced material: naive CD4+ T cells from blood. The receptors shown here come from a woman under 30 with type 1 diabetes.

V gene TRBV11-3 combines with J gene TRBJ2-5, with D possibly TRBD2 on 5 matching bases. The V and J ends lost 0 bases and 5 bases respectively, with 13 bases between them. The CDR3 has 15 residues. The V gene's germline CDR1 is SGHNT and CDR2 YENEEA. In DNA form, the CDR3 reads TGTGCCAGCAGCTTAGAGCACGAGGGCAGGGAGACCCAGTACTTC. It is translated as CASSLEHEGRETQYF.

J is TRBJ1-2 and V is TRBV7-9; 8 bases are a match to TRBD1. The CDR3 consists of 17 residues. The germline gives CDR1 SEHNR, CDR2 FQNEAQ (reference sequence). The junction had 11 bases not matched to a gene; V was cut back by 5 bases and J by 0 bases. Here the CDR3 DNA reads TGTGCCAGCAGCACCCAGGGGGCGCGGGGCCCTAACTATGGCTACACCTTC. It specifies CASSTQGARGPNYGYTF.

The genes are TRBV5-1 and TRBJ2-1, with 7 nucleotides matching TRBD2. V gave up 4 bases and J gave up 0 bases; unmatched junction bases: 4. The germline gives CDR1 SGHRS, CDR2 YFSETQ. This CDR3 region has 15 residues. Here the CDR3 DNA reads TGCGCCAGCAGCCCTAGCGGCAGCTCCTACAATGAGCAGTTCTTC. Protein sequence: CASSPSGSSYNEQFF.

The CDR3 nucleotides are TGTGCCTGGAGTGTAATCAGGGGGAGGCATGAGCAGTTCTTC. Translated, it gives CAWSVIRGRHEQFF. The V and J genes are TRBV30 and TRBJ2-1; TRBD1 is a possible D gene (7 bases). In germline, CDR1 is GTSNPN, CDR2 SVGIG (reference sequence). With 0 bases removed from V and 8 bases from J, the gap between germline ends came to 14 bases. The CDR3 consists of 14 residues.

V and J are TRBV5-1 and TRBJ2-5; TRBD2 aligns across 7 bases. Trimming took 4 bases from V and 5 from J; bases not matched to a gene: 8. From germline, CDR1 is SGHRS and CDR2 YFSETQ. CDR3 length equals 14 residues. CDR3 protein: CASSPGLGRETQYF. CDR3 DNA sequence: TGCGCCAGCAGCCCCGGACTCGGGAGGGAGACCCAGTACTTC. Based on the CDR3 plus reference TRBV5-1 and TRBJ2-5, the full variable domain is KAGVTQTPRYLIKTRGQQVTLSCSPISGHRSVSWYQQTPGQGLQFLFEYFSETQRNKGNFPGRFSGRQFSNSRSEMNVSTLELGDSALYLCASSPGLGRETQYFGPGTRLLVL.

Only a few counts were recorded for this clone. The chain employs TRBV25-1 and TRBJ2-7; perhaps TRBD2 as D (5 bases). The CDR3 has 14 residues. V was clipped by 5 bases and J by 1 base, with 12 bases between them. Looked up from germline, CDR1 is MGHDK and CDR2 is SYGVNS. The CDR3: CASSIRTGSYEQYF. The DNA of the CDR3 is TGTGCCAGCAGTATCCGGACGGGGTCCTACGAGCAGTACTTC.

In this sample, this clone turned up once. The chain employs TRBV27 and TRBJ2-1, with D unresolved. The V gene's germline CDR1 is MNHEY and CDR2 SMNVEV (reference sequence). The CDR3 covers 14 residues. V was trimmed by 8 bases and J by 0 bases, leaving 11 bases between them. This CDR3 is CASALSSSYNEQFF. CDR3 coding DNA: TGTGCCAGCGCCCTGAGTAGCTCCTACAATGAGCAGTTCTTC.

The chain links TRBV7-9 to TRBJ2-4; a possible D gene is TRBD2 (5 bases). Looked up from germline, CDR1 is SEHNR and CDR2 is FQNEAQ (reference sequence). This CDR3 is 16 amino acids long. V lost 1 base and J 0 bases, leaving 10 bases between the germline ends. This CDR3 reads CASSLDPGIAKNIQYF. CDR3 in DNA: TGTGCCAGCAGCTTAGATCCCGGGATAGCCAAAAACATTCAGTACTTC.

This chain joins TRBV7-2 and TRBJ1-5, with 7 bases lining up with TRBD1. Unmatched junction bases numbered 5, after V lost 1 base and J lost 5 bases. CDR1 and CDR2 (germline): SGHTA, FQGNSA. The CDR3 has 15 residues. The CDR3 DNA is TGTGCCAGCAGCTTAGTAAGGGACAGTTATCAGCCCCAGCATTTT. Encoded protein: CASSLVRDSYQPQHF. Based on the CDR3 plus reference TRBV7-2 and TRBJ1-5, the full variable domain is GAGVSQSPSNKVTEKGKDVELRCDPISGHTALYWYRQSLGQGLEFLIYFQGNSAPDKSGLPSDRFSAERTGGSVSTLTIQRTQQEDSAVYLCASSLVRDSYQPQHFGDGTRLSIL.

This clone was counted only a few times. The genes are TRBV7-9 and TRBJ1-4, with D perhaps matching TRBD1 (6 bases). Trimming cost V 6 bases and J 8 bases, with 13 bases left between them. The germline gives CDR1 SEHNR, CDR2 FQNEAQ (reference sequence). This CDR3 spans 13 amino acids. The CDR3 spells CASSTTTGEKLFF. The CDR3, as DNA: TGTGCCAGCAGTACAACAACAGGGGAAAAACTGTTTTTT.

This clone was seen at least ten times. J is TRBJ2-7 and V is TRBV9; 9 nucleotides line up with TRBD2. Trimming at V came to 0 bases and at J to 4 bases, leaving 8 bases not matched to a gene. Germline V CDR1 and CDR2: SGDLS, YYNGEE. This CDR3 spans 16 amino acids. The CDR3 protein is CASSVVELAGLYEQYF. The CDR3 DNA reads TGTGCCAGCAGCGTAGTGGAGCTAGCGGGACTGTACGAGCAGTACTTC.

This clone was detected only a few times. This sample also contains other DNA sequences that code for the same CDR3. V gene TRBV18 combines with J gene TRBJ1-1; TRBD1 matches at 7 bases. The V and J ends lost 3 bases and 0 bases, in that order; junction bases with no gene match: 1. Germline lookup yields CDR1 KGHSH and CDR2 LQKENI. The CDR3 is 14 residues long. This CDR3 is CASSPGTVNTEAFF. The CDR3, as DNA: TGTGCCAGCTCACCTGGGACAGTGAACACTGAAGCTTTCTTT. Full variable domain (missing parts from reference TRBV18 and TRBJ1-1): NAGVMQNPRHLVRRRGQEARLRCSPMKGHSHVYWYRQLPEEGLKFMVYLQKENIIDESGMPKERFSAEFPKEGPSILRIQQVVRGDSAAYFCASSPGTVNTEAFFGQGTRLTVV.

The V call is TRBV11-1, the J call TRBJ2-2; TRBD1 matches at 7 bases. The germline CDR1 and CDR2 sequences are SGHAT and FQDESV (reference sequence). The CDR3 runs to 14 residues. V dropped 1 base and J dropped 4; count of bases not matched to a gene: 0. The DNA of the CDR3 is TGTGCCAGCAGCTTAGGGGACAGCACCGGGGAGCTGTTTTTT. Translated, it gives CASSLGDSTGELFF.

In this sample, this clone turned up a few times. The chain links TRBV9 to TRBJ2-7, with 8 bases identical to TRBD2. The V gene end was trimmed by 0 bases and the J gene end by 2 bases; junction bases not matched to a gene: 1. The V gene's germline CDR1 is SGDLS and CDR2 YYNGEE. This CDR3 spans 14 amino acids. CDR3 region: CASSVAGGPYEQYF. CDR3 bases: TGTGCCAGCAGCGTAGCGGGAGGGCCCTACGAGCAGTACTTC.

The rearrangement uses TRBV11-3 and TRBJ2-1, with D possibly being TRBD1 (6 bases). The CDR3 contains 15 residues. Per germline, CDR1 SGHNT and CDR2 YENEEA. Trimming took off 5 bases at V and 7 bases at J, with 18 bases between the two ends. CDR3 amino acids: CASSQTWGQSNEQFF. The CDR3 bases are TGTGCCAGCAGCCAAACGTGGGGGCAATCGAATGAGCAGTTCTTC.

This clone was seen only a few times. The V call is TRBV27, the J call TRBJ2-5, with 11 nucleotides matching TRBD2. CDR3 length: 14 residues. V was clipped by 6 bases and J by 9 bases; unmatched bases: 9. Germline CDR1 is MNHEY and CDR2 is SMNVEV (reference sequence). For the CDR3, the DNA is TGTGCCAGCAGGGGGGGACTAGCGGTCGGGGCCCAGTACTTC. It translates to CASRGGLAVGAQYF.

The chain recombines TRBV5-1 with TRBJ2-5, with 7 bases fitting TRBD1. The V segment lost 4 bases and the J segment 0 bases; nucleotides outside the gene matches: 6. In germline, CDR1 is SGHRS, CDR2 YFSETQ. The CDR3 loop spans 15 amino acids. CDR3 residues: CASSHGTVYQETQYF. The CDR3 region has the DNA TGCGCCAGCAGCCACGGGACAGTGTACCAAGAGACCCAGTACTTC.

CDR3 in DNA: TGTGCCTGGAGTGTGGGGCCCACCGGCGAGCAGTACTTC. Translation: CAWSVGPTGEQYF. The chain joins TRBV30 to TRBJ2-7; a weak D match, TRBD1 (5 bases). The V gene's germline CDR1 is GTSNPN and CDR2 SVGIG (reference sequence). The CDR3 runs 13 residues. Trimming left V 0 bases short and J 6 bases short, with 12 bases between.

This clone has only a few counts. The V call is TRBV19, the J call TRBJ2-7; 10 bases match TRBD1. The J segment lost 5 bases and the V segment lost 3 bases, leaving 10 bases of the junction unmatched. Germline loops: CDR1 LNHDA, CDR2 SQIVND (reference sequence). CDR3 length: 16 residues. CDR3: CASSIHPGQGIHEQYF. As DNA, the CDR3 is TGTGCCAGTAGTATCCACCCGGGACAGGGGATCCACGAGCAGTACTTC.

This clone turned up a few times. The V gene is TRBV18, the J gene TRBJ2-2; 7 bases match TRBD2. In germline, CDR1 is KGHSH, CDR2 LQKENI. This CDR3 contains 15 residues. Trimming removed 3 bases from V and 1 base from J; junction bases left unmatched: 2. CDR3 residues: CASSPAGVNTGELFF. CDR3 in DNA: TGTGCCAGCTCACCGGCGGGGGTGAACACCGGGGAGCTGTTTTTT.

The CDR3 sequence: CASSLRQGSYNEQFF. The CDR3 DNA follows: TGCGCCAGCAGCTTGCGACAGGGGTCCTACAATGAGCAGTTCTTC. This chain joins TRBV5-1 and TRBJ2-1, with 8 bases that match TRBD1. Germline V gene data show CDR1 as SGHRS and CDR2 as YFSETQ. V lost 1 base, J lost 1 base, and 1 base stayed unmatched. The CDR3 is 15 residues long.

This rearrangement joins TRBV6-6 to TRBJ2-7; the match to TRBD1 covers 10 bases. The length of the CDR3 is 14 residues. Trimming at V came to 5 bases and at J to 7 bases, leaving 8 bases not matched to a gene. Germline V gene lookup returns CDR1 MNHNY and CDR2 SVGAGI (reference sequence). The CDR3 nucleotides are TGTGCCAGCAGTACAAGACAGGGGGCTCGGGAGCAGTACTTC. Amino acids: CASSTRQGAREQYF.

This clone was seen a handful of times. This sequence joins TRBV28 and TRBJ2-1; 9 bases are shared with TRBD2. CDR3 length: 15 residues. V shed 5 bases and J 5 bases; nucleotides not matched to a gene: 7. Germline loops: CDR1 MDHEN, CDR2 SYDVKM. CDR3 sequence reads: CASSRAGGPHNEQFF. The CDR3 DNA follows: TGTGCCAGCAGTCGAGCGGGAGGACCCCACAATGAGCAGTTCTTC.

This clone was detected a few times. The chain uses TRBV19 and TRBJ2-5; 8 nucleotides match TRBD2. The CDR3 covers 12 residues. Trimming cost V 3 bases and J 9 bases; bases outside gene matches: 3. Germline V gene lookup returns CDR1 LNHDA and CDR2 SQIVND (reference sequence). The CDR3 reads CASSIPGGAQYF. CDR3 bases: TGTGCCAGTAGTATTCCGGGGGGGGCCCAGTACTTC. The full variable domain, with the rest looked up from reference TRBV19 and TRBJ2-5, is DGGITQSPKYLFRKEGQNVTLSCEQNLNHDAMYWYRQDPGQGLRLIYYSQIVNDFQKGDIAEGYSVSREKKESFPLTVTSAQKNPTAFYLCASSIPGGAQYFGPGTRLLVL.

This sequence joins TRBV12-2 and TRBJ2-1; the DNA was not compared with TRBD1, the D call given in the table. TRBV12-2 corresponds to a pseudogene. The CDR3 is 17 residues long. DNA for the CDR3: TGTGCAAGTCGCTTAGCGAGGGGGACAGGGATTCCGGATGAGCAGTTCTTC. This gives the protein CASRLARGTGIPDEQFF.

V gene TRBV28 combines with J gene TRBJ2-7, with 9 bases fitting TRBD2. CDR1 is MDHEN and CDR2 is SYDVKM in the germline V gene. The CDR3 extends over 17 amino acids. The V segment lost 5 bases and the J segment 2 bases; nucleotides outside the gene matches: 13. The CDR3 DNA sequence: TGTGCCAGCAGTGGGGGACTAGCTCCCTGGCGGACCTACGAGCAGTACTTC. This translates into CASSGGLAPWRTYEQYF.

The J gene is TRBJ2-2, the V gene TRBV9, with D perhaps TRBD1 (5 bases). Per germline, CDR1 SGDLS and CDR2 YYNGEE. The CDR3 is 14 residues long. V lost 2 bases to trimming and J lost 6 bases, with 11 bases between them. CDR3 amino acids: CASSVSRAPGELFF. The CDR3 DNA reads as TGTGCCAGCAGCGTGAGCAGGGCCCCCGGGGAGCTGTTTTTT.

This clone turned up a few times. The chain is built from TRBV29-1 and TRBJ2-3; TRBD2 agrees at 16 bases. Germline CDR1 SQVTM, CDR2 ANQGSEA. With 6 bases clipped from V and 1 base from J, the junction kept 1 base outside the gene matches. The CDR3 contains 15 residues. The CDR3 is CSVGLAGGGTDTQYF. The CDR3 DNA sequence: TGCAGCGTGGGACTAGCGGGAGGGGGCACAGATACGCAGTATTTT.

This clone was seen only a few times. J is TRBJ2-1 and V is TRBV10-3, with 8 bases matching TRBD1. The CDR3 is made up of 14 amino acids. Germline loops: CDR1 ENHRY, CDR2 SYGVKD. The junction had 5 bases not matched to a gene; V was cut back by 4 bases and J by 6 bases. The CDR3 bases are TGTGCCATCAGTGCTTGGACAGGGCCCAATGAGCAGTTCTTC. Translating gives CAISAWTGPNEQFF.

This rearrangement joins TRBV7-8 to TRBJ2-1; TRBD1 aligns across 8 bases. Germline-derived CDR1 and CDR2 are SGHVS and FQNEAQ. The J segment lost 0 bases and the V segment lost 0 bases, leaving 1 base of the junction unmatched. CDR3 size: 16 residues. Written as DNA, the CDR3 is TGTGCCAGCAGCTTAGCTGGACAGGGCTCCTACAATGAGCAGTTCTTC. Amino acid sequence: CASSLAGQGSYNEQFF. Combining the CDR3 with reference TRBV7-8 and TRBJ2-1 gives the whole variable domain GAGVSQSPRYKVAKRGQDVALRCDPISGHVSLFWYQQALGQGPEFLTYFQNEAQLDKSGLPSDRFFAERPEGSVSTLKIQRTQQEDSAVYLCASSLAGQGSYNEQFFGPGTRLTVL.

The chain joins TRBV9 to TRBJ2-6; D not resolved. V dropped 5 bases and J dropped 1 base, with 4 bases sitting between them. The CDR3 sequence is 13 residues long. Per germline, CDR1 SGDLS and CDR2 YYNGEE. DNA of the CDR3: TGTGCCAGCAGGACATCTGGGGCCAACGTCCTGACTTTC. Protein sequence: CASRTSGANVLTF.

V and J are TRBV9 and TRBJ2-1, with D maybe TRBD2 (7 bases). The germline V and J ends were trimmed by 0 bases and 8 bases, with 15 bases remaining between them. CDR1 SGDLS and CDR2 YYNGEE come from the germline V gene. The CDR3 runs to 15 residues. The CDR3 DNA reads as TGTGCCAGCAGCGTAGGGACGGGGGGCGTGGATGAGCAGTTCTTC. It specifies CASSVGTGGVDEQFF.